The clone carrying this T cell receptor beta chain was found once. The antigen is unknown. This entry belongs to a study of lymphopenia after photon versus proton radiotherapy. Sequencing was performed with immunoSEQ multiplex PCR; in TCRdb, only in-frame clones are kept and a portion is missing. Of roughly 30,000 clones listed, about 87% are singletons. Study-level points and caveats: Post-nadir TCR diversity decline inversely tracked overall survival among those who died. Relative stability marked proton patients; photon patients lost diversity and naive cells. Authors raise, but do not show, better survival with proton therapy.

This clonotype was sampled from a woman in her fifties or sixties with cholangiocarcinoma. Some clones in this sample may be carry-over from other donors' samples. The starting material was peripheral blood, obtained from a patient treated with proton-based radiotherapy.

CDR3 nucleotide sequence: TGTGCCAGCAGCACACGCGCGGGGGGGACCGAGCAGTACTTC. It is translated as CASSTRAGGTEQYF. The gene calls are TRBV11-2 and TRBJ2-7, with 9 bases matching TRBD2. Germline assignment: CDR1 SGHAT and CDR2 FQNNGV. J gave up 6 bases and V 5 bases, and 8 bases lay outside the gene matches. The CDR3 is made up of 14 amino acids.